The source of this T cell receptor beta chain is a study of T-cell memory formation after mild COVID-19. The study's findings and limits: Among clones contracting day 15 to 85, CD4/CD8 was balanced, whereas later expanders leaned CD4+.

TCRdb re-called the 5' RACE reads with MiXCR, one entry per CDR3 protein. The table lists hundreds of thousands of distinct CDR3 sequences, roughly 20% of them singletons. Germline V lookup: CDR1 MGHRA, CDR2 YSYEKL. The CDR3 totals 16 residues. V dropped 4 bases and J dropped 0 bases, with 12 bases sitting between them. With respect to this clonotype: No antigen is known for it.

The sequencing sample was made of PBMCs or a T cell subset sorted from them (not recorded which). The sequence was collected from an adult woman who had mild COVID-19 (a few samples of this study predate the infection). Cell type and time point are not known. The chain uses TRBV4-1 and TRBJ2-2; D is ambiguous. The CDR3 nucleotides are TGCGCCAGCAGCCCGGATGGGTACGCGAACACCGGGGAGCTGTTTTTT. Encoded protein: CASSPDGYANTGELFF.